This T cell receptor beta chain came from a study of cytomegalovirus exposure and HLA in healthy donors. Study details: Genotyping showed approximately 81% of 398 donors falling in the Caucasian-associated ancestry cluster.

Findings and caveats of the study: High sensitivity and specificity were reportedly achieved when the classifier diagnosed cytomegalovirus status. It was around 160 TCR beta chains that were listed as cytomegalovirus-associated.

The PCR employed 60 Vbeta primers together with 13 Jbeta primers. Libraries were prepared by immunoSEQ multiplex PCR; TCRdb keeps only in-frame clonotypes and omits some of them. The sample has about 150,000 clones, 70% to 80% seen once. In regard to this clone: As yet, its antigen is unknown.

Sequenced material: PBMCs. This sequence was found in a man younger than 45 in good health and CMV-seronegative.

Here the CDR3 DNA reads TGCGCCAGCAGCTCCACAGGGCATCTCACCGAAGCTTTCTTT. Its protein is CASSSTGHLTEAFF. V is TRBV5-1 and J is TRBJ1-1; TRBD1 might be the D (6 bases). This CDR3 is 14 amino acids long. Trimming pared 3 bases from V and 8 bases from J, leaving 17 bases between. Germline CDR1 reads SGHRS; CDR2 reads YFSETQ.